The T cell receptor beta chain under discussion was sequenced for a study of radiotherapy plus CTLA-4 blockade in lung cancer (dated by TCRdb to 2016 to 2019). Study-level background: Among the enrolled patients, 15% to 20% had an objective response, and approximately 33% reached disease control.

The study tested focal radiation therapy combined with CTLA-4 blockade (ipilimumab) in patients with chemo-refractory metastatic non-small-cell lung cancer. CDR1 MGHDK and CDR2 SYGVNS are derived from the germline V gene. From cysteine to phenylalanine, the CDR3 is 12 amino acids long. The only DNA kept is the CDR3, 36 bases in frame from the first base. V and J lose 8 bases and 3 bases, and a span of 10 bases separates them. Preparation of the library involved the immunoSEQ multiplex PCR assay. In its TCRdb copy, this immuneACCESS table keeps in-frame sequences only and misses some clones. Where compared with another copy, unresolved V genes explain less than half of these, and the others have no known cause. The sample table holds about 120,000 clones, of which about 90% were seen once. The ten largest clones add up to more than 6.5% of the sample. What the research found in general, with its limitations: After treatment with radiotherapy and ipilimumab, TCR clones that originated in tumors expanded in peripheral blood. Early dynamic changes in blood T cell clones, together with increased serum interferon-beta after radiation, were reported as the strongest predictors of response.

Comment on this clone: Its antigen has not been determined. No qualities accompany the bases; no much larger clone lies one base away.

The chain is encoded by TRBV25-1 joined to TRBJ2-5; no D gene call is confident. The specimen comprised peripheral blood, sampled from a patient treated with radiotherapy plus ipilimumab. The origin of this receptor is a human donor with non-small cell lung cancer that progressed on radiotherapy plus ipilimumab. The DNA sequence is given as TGTGCCAGCGGTGTTGGAAAAGAGACCCAGTACTTC. Its protein product is CASGVGKETQYF.